Presented here are 29 T cell receptor beta chains from one specimen sequenced in a study of blood T cells in healthy people across ages. A second PCR of 7 to 11 cycles used a sample-barcoded 5' primer and a J-beta primer mix. TCRdb called the 5' RACE reads again in MiXCR, with one record for every CDR3 protein. This sample has 550,000 to 600,000 distinct CDR3 sequences, with 40% to 50% found just once. What was sequenced was blood. These receptors were taken from an elderly man in good health.

CDR3 residues: CAISGERKQYF. As DNA, the CDR3 is TGTGCCATCAGCGGGGAGAGGAAGCAGTACTTC. The gene calls are TRBV10-3 and TRBJ2-7; tentatively, D is TRBD2 (5 bases). Trimming took off 6 bases at V and 8 bases at J, with 11 bases between the two ends. Germline V gene sequence: CDR1 ENHRY, CDR2 SYGVKD. This CDR3 is built from 11 residues.

The chain employs TRBV7-2 and TRBJ2-1; 7 bases map to TRBD1. From germline, CDR1 is SGHTA and CDR2 FQGNSA. Trimming at V came to 7 bases and at J to 13 bases, leaving 19 bases not matched to a gene. The CDR3 runs to 15 residues. The DNA for the CDR3 is TGTGCCAGCACCCCTGACAGGGCTGCAGGCGAGACCCAGTTCTTC. Translated, it gives CASTPDRAAGETQFF.

V is TRBV20-1 and J is TRBJ1-1, with TRBD1 as a possible D gene (6 bases). Germline values: CDR1 DFQATT, CDR2 SNEGSKA (reference sequence). V was trimmed by 7 bases and J by 13 bases, leaving 19 bases between them. The CDR3 is 11 amino acids. In nucleotides, the CDR3 is TGCAGTGTGCGGACAGTGGGATTTGTTTTCTTT. The encoded protein is CSVRTVGFVFF.

This clonotype was seen a few times. The chain joins TRBV20-1 to TRBJ2-7; 8 bases are a match to TRBD2. The germline CDR1 and CDR2 sequences are DFQATT and SNEGSKA (reference sequence). The CDR3 extends over 13 amino acids. V dropped 6 bases and J dropped 2; count of bases not matched to a gene: 6. CDR3 protein: CSASGGSAYEQYF. DNA for the CDR3: TGCAGTGCCAGCGGGGGCTCCGCCTACGAGCAGTACTTC.

The chain couples TRBV24-1 to TRBJ2-5, with D hard to call. CDR1 and CDR2 from the germline V gene are KGHDR and SFDVKD. This CDR3 region has 14 residues. The V gene lost 7 bases and the J gene lost 2 bases, with 13 bases spanning the gap. The chain's CDR3 is CATSLPTEQETQYF. CDR3 nucleotides: TGTGCCACCAGCCTTCCTACAGAACAAGAGACCCAGTACTTC.

The V call is TRBV5-1, the J call TRBJ2-3; D uncertain. The CDR3 length is 14 residues. Germline V gene sequence: CDR1 SGHRS, CDR2 YFSETQ. V gave up 4 bases and J gave up 2 bases, with 11 bases separating them. The CDR3 sequence: CASSAVLITDTQYF. The CDR3 region has the DNA TGCGCCAGCAGCGCCGTTCTTATCACAGATACGCAGTATTTT.

V usage is TRBV28 and J usage is TRBJ1-2; TRBD1 matches 8 bases. The ends lost 3 bases at V and 6 bases at J; junction bases unmatched: 3. CDR3 length equals 13 residues. From germline, CDR1 is MDHEN and CDR2 SYDVKM. CDR3 loop: CASSFQGANGYTF. The CDR3 DNA follows: TGTGCCAGCAGTTTCCAGGGGGCGAATGGCTACACCTTC.

This clonotype has just a few counts. The gene calls are TRBV2 and TRBJ2-3; TRBD2 aligns across 13 bases. Trimming took 1 base from V and 4 from J; bases not matched to a gene: 8. The germline CDR1 and CDR2 sequences are SNHLY and FYNNEI. The CDR3 spans 18 residues. The CDR3 region has the DNA TGTGCCAGCAGTGAAGAACTAACTAGCGGGGGGGCCCCAGATACGCAGTATTTT. Its translation: CASSEELTSGGAPDTQYF.

This clonotype occurred once. At one of its ends the junction is not consistent with the germline gene, which may arise from a read error. The V gene is TRBV5-1, the J gene TRBJ2-3; 11 positions match TRBD2. Germline assignment: CDR1 SGHRS and CDR2 YFSETQ. This CDR3 spans 16 amino acids. CDR3 residues: CTSKPLAGGNTDTQYF. The DNA of the CDR3 is TGCACCAGCAAACCCCTAGCGGGGGGTAACACAGATACGCAGTATTTT.

The rearrangement links TRBV3-1 to TRBJ2-3; D unclear. The germline CDR1 and CDR2 sequences are LGHDT and YNNKEL (reference sequence). The CDR3 totals 13 residues. V gave up 6 bases and J gave up 1 base, with 8 bases separating them. CDR3 residues: CASRPGRTDTQYF. CDR3 coding DNA: TGTGCCAGCAGGCCCGGTCGCACAGATACGCAGTATTTT.

This chain connects TRBV29-1 to TRBJ2-2, with 7 nucleotides matching TRBD2. This CDR3 contains 13 residues. Germline loops: CDR1 SQVTM, CDR2 ANQGSEA. V was pared by 4 bases and J by 6 bases, with 5 bases of the junction left unmatched. CDR3 residues: CSVGGGRSGELFF. CDR3 coding DNA: TGCAGCGTTGGGGGGGGTAGGTCCGGGGAGCTGTTTTTT.

About this clonotype itself: Compared with germline, one end of the junction differs, possibly owing to a read error. This chain connects TRBV29-1 to TRBJ2-1; perhaps D is TRBD1 or TRBD2 (5 bases each). The CDR3 covers 12 residues. Germline V gene data show CDR1 as SQVTM and CDR2 as ANQGSEA. As DNA, the CDR3 is TGCAGCATTGAAAAGAGGGGTTGGGAGCAGTTCTTC. Protein sequence: CSIEKRGWEQFF.

Only a few counts were recorded for this clonotype. V gene TRBV7-2 combines with J gene TRBJ2-1; D not resolved. CDR3 length: 16 residues. V lost 0 bases, J lost 1 base, and 10 bases lay in between. The V gene's germline CDR1 is SGHTA and CDR2 FQGNSA. The CDR3 DNA is TGTGCCAGCAGCTTAGCGGTGGGCAGTTCCTACAATGAGCAGTTCTTC. Protein sequence: CASSLAVGSSYNEQFF.

This clonotype was detected only a few times. The rearrangement uses TRBV7-2 and TRBJ2-6, with D possibly being TRBD1 (6 bases). Germline V lookup: CDR1 SGHTA, CDR2 FQGNSA. The CDR3 runs 15 residues. Between the trimmed V and J ends, which lost 5 bases and 3 bases, there was a span of 11 bases. CDR3 DNA: TGTGCCAGCAGCATAACAGGGAGTGGGGCCAACGTCCTGACTTTC. This codes for CASSITGSGANVLTF.

This clonotype appeared a single time. The V and J genes are TRBV7-3 and TRBJ2-3, with 7 bases aligning to TRBD2. The V gene's germline CDR1 is SGHTA and CDR2 FQGTGA. This CDR3 comprises 16 residues. Trimming took 5 bases from V and 2 from J; bases not matched to a gene: 10. CDR3: CASSPREGRDTDTQYF. CDR3 nucleotides: TGTGCCAGCAGCCCTAGGGAGGGCCGGGACACAGATACGCAGTATTTT.

J is TRBJ2-7 and V is TRBV10-3; 7 positions match TRBD2. This CDR3 comprises 15 residues. Per the germline V gene, CDR1 is ENHRY and CDR2 is SYGVKD. With V trimmed by 2 bases and J by 5 bases, 9 bases remained unmatched. The CDR3 DNA reads TGTGCCATCAGTGAGGTGCGGGAGCCCCCTCACGAGCAGTACTTC. It specifies CAISEVREPPHEQYF.

This clonotype appeared a few times. CDR3 nucleotides: TGTGCCAGCACTAGGACTAGCGGGGGCTCCTACGAGCAGTACTTC. Amino acids: CASTRTSGGSYEQYF. This chain connects TRBV11-2 to TRBJ2-7, with 13 bases that match TRBD2. Germline-derived CDR1 and CDR2 are SGHAT and FQNNGV. V was clipped by 7 bases and J by 0 bases; unmatched bases: 3. The CDR3 is 15 amino acids. Complete variable domain (other parts from reference TRBV11-2 and TRBJ2-7): EAGVAQSPRYKIIEKRQSVAFWCNPISGHATLYWYQQILGQGPKLLIQFQNNGVVDDSQLPKDRFSAERLKGVDSTLKIQPAKLEDSAVYLCASTRTSGGSYEQYFGPGTRLTVT.

The chain uses TRBV7-9 and TRBJ2-3, with D unclear. Looked up from germline, CDR1 is SEHNR and CDR2 is FQNEAQ (reference sequence). V was cut by 5 bases and J by 4 bases, with 16 bases left in between. This CDR3 has 15 residues. DNA of the CDR3: TGTGCCAGCAGCCCCGTAGTCGGGTTTGCAGATACGCAGTATTTT. It codes for CASSPVVGFADTQYF.

The rearrangement links TRBV6-5 to TRBJ2-1; 11 bases agree with TRBD2. The junction had 7 bases not matched to a gene; V was cut back by 8 bases and J by 10 bases. The germline V gene has CDR1 MNHEY and CDR2 SVGAGI. The CDR3 covers 13 residues. The CDR3 DNA reads TGTGCCAGCGGGACTAGCGGCACCTGCGAGCAGTTCTTC. Amino acid sequence: CASGTSGTCEQFF.

This chain joins TRBV5-1 and TRBJ1-6; a weak D match, TRBD1 (6 bases). CDR1 is SGHRS, CDR2 YFSETQ, per germline. Between the trimmed V and J ends, which lost 3 bases and 0 bases, there was a span of 10 bases. CDR3 length: 16 residues. Here the CDR3 reads CASSSTGSSYNSPLHF. The CDR3 coding sequence is TGCGCCAGCAGCTCAACAGGGAGCTCCTATAATTCACCCCTCCACTTT.

This clonotype has only a few counts. The rearrangement links TRBV27 to TRBJ1-5; 10 nucleotides agree with TRBD1. Germline CDR1 and CDR2: MNHEY and SMNVEV (reference sequence). The length of the CDR3 is 13 residues. The trim removed 6 bases at V and 6 bases at J, leaving 2 bases unmatched. CDR3 sequence reads: CASSGTGVQPQHF. CDR3 sequence (DNA): TGTGCCAGCAGCGGGACAGGGGTTCAGCCCCAGCATTTT.

V is TRBV15 and J is TRBJ1-4; D might be TRBD1 (6 bases). The V end lost 0 bases, the J end lost 7 bases, and 15 bases lay between the germline ends. Germline CDR1 reads LNHNV; CDR2 reads YYDKDF (reference sequence). This CDR3 is built from 16 residues. This chain's CDR3 is CATSRDPGTLAEKLFF. The CDR3 DNA is TGTGCCACCAGCAGAGATCCCGGGACATTAGCTGAAAAACTGTTTTTT.

This clonotype has a handful of counts. The CDR3 bases are TGTGCCAGCAGCTTAGTGGCCAGGGAGACCTATGGCTACACCTTC. Amino acids: CASSLVARETYGYTF. The V gene is TRBV7-2, the J gene TRBJ1-2; D is possibly TRBD1 (5 bases). The CDR3 is 15 residues long. V was cut by 1 base and J by 4 bases, with 13 bases left in between. The germline V gene has CDR1 SGHTA and CDR2 FQGNSA.

This clonotype occurred many times. The chain couples TRBV6-6 to TRBJ2-7; D could derive from TRBD1 or TRBD2 (5 bases each). The germline V gene has CDR1 MNHNY and CDR2 SVGAGI (reference sequence). This CDR3 contains 12 residues. V dropped 8 bases and J dropped 3 bases, with 11 bases sitting between them. The CDR3 loop reads CASSGTSYEQYF. For the CDR3, the DNA is TGTGCCAGCTCGGGGACCAGCTACGAGCAGTACTTC.

The chain has TRBV4-1 and TRBJ1-4, with D perhaps TRBD1 (5 bases). Germline V lookup: CDR1 MGHRA, CDR2 YSYEKL. CDR3 length: 12 amino acids. Trimming left V 6 bases short and J 6 bases short, with 8 bases between. This chain's CDR3 is CASRLQDEKLFF. The CDR3 nucleotides read TGCGCCAGCAGACTACAGGATGAAAAACTGTTTTTT.

V usage is TRBV27 and J usage is TRBJ2-1; TRBD1 agrees at 9 bases. After removal of 2 bases from V and 4 bases from J, the junction contained 12 bases not matched to a gene. The CDR3 loop spans 18 amino acids. CDR1 MNHEY and CDR2 SMNVEV come from the germline V gene (reference sequence). For the CDR3, the DNA is TGTGCCAGCAGTTTAAGGTTCGGTCTCGGACAGGGGTACAATGAGCAGTTCTTC. It is translated as CASSLRFGLGQGYNEQFF.

This chain connects TRBV3-1 to TRBJ2-7; the match to TRBD2 covers 11 bases. The trim removed 4 bases at V and 5 bases at J, leaving 10 bases unmatched. CDR1 and CDR2 (germline): LGHDT, YNNKEL (reference sequence). This CDR3 has 16 amino acids. For the CDR3, the DNA is TGTGCCAGCAGCCCTATCGGGACTAGCGGATCCGACGAGCAGTACTTC. It yields the protein CASSPIGTSGSDEQYF.

Comment on this clonotype: One end of the junction is discordant with germline, which a read error may explain. This sequence joins TRBV7-2 and TRBJ2-1; D perhaps matches TRBD2 (5 bases). This CDR3 has 15 residues. From germline, CDR1 is SGHTA and CDR2 FQGNSA. The CDR3 bases are TGCGCCAGCAGCCCCTCGGGGTGGCGGTACAATGAGCAGTTCTTC. This encodes CASSPSGWRYNEQFF.

This clonotype was seen a few times. The chain links TRBV7-9 to TRBJ1-2; D is unclear. V was shortened by 5 bases and J by 2 bases, with 6 bases between the two germline ends. The germline V gene encodes CDR1 SEHNR and CDR2 FQNEAQ (reference sequence). CDR3 length equals 12 residues. Here the CDR3 reads CASSLTNYGYTF. The CDR3 bases are TGTGCCAGCAGCCTAACGAACTATGGCTACACCTTC. The full variable domain, rest sourced from reference TRBV7-9 and TRBJ1-2, is DTGVSQNPRHKITKRGQNVTFRCDPISEHNRLYWYRQTLGQGPEFLTYFQNEAQLEKSRLLSDRFSAERPKGSFSTLEIQRTEQGDSAMYLCASSLTNYGYTFGSGTRLTVV.